The 23 T cell receptor beta chains below were found in one sample sequenced in a study of shared clonotypes between healthy human individuals. The assay was immunoSEQ multiplex PCR, and TCRdb's table has in-frame clones only and misses some. The table has 2 million to 2.5 million clones, nearly 97% seen once. Sample: naive CD4+ T cells sorted from blood. The subset was: CD45RA+ positively selected. All receptors come from a man younger than 30 in good health.

The rearrangement links TRBV18 to TRBJ1-3; 10 positions match TRBD1. The junction had 4 bases not matched to a gene; V was cut back by 1 base and J by 4 bases. The CDR3 loop spans 16 amino acids. The germline gives CDR1 KGHSH, CDR2 LQKENI. The CDR3 is CASSPQGTGAGNTIYF. In nucleotides, the CDR3 is TGTGCCAGCTCACCACAGGGGACAGGGGCCGGAAACACCATATATTTT. Based on the CDR3 plus reference TRBV18 and TRBJ1-3, the full variable domain is NAGVMQNPRHLVRRRGQEARLRCSPMKGHSHVYWYRQLPEEGLKFMVYLQKENIIDESGMPKERFSAEFPKEGPSILRIQQVVRGDSAAYFCASSPQGTGAGNTIYFGEGSWLTVV.

The J gene is TRBJ2-7, the V gene TRBV6-5, with 7 bases matching TRBD2. Germline V gives CDR1 MNHEY, CDR2 SVGAGI. The CDR3 length is 13 residues. With 5 bases clipped from V and 4 bases from J, the junction kept 5 bases outside the gene matches. The CDR3 reads CASSREARYEQYF. The CDR3 coding sequence is TGTGCCAGCAGTCGGGAGGCCAGGTACGAGCAGTACTTC.

The genes are TRBV29-1 and TRBJ2-3; perhaps TRBD2 as D (5 bases). CDR3 length: 11 amino acids. In germline, CDR1 is SQVTM, CDR2 ANQGSEA. Trimming stripped 3 bases from V and 6 bases from J, with 7 bases between. The CDR3 region is CSVEPGDTQYF. In DNA form, the CDR3 reads TGCAGCGTTGAGCCGGGGGATACGCAGTATTTT.

This clone appeared once. This sample includes further DNA sequences coding for the same CDR3. The chain combines TRBV7-6 with TRBJ1-6; no clear D gene. CDR1 SGHVS and CDR2 FNYEAQ come from the germline V gene. The CDR3 extends over 14 amino acids. The V end lost 1 base, the J end lost 4 bases, and 5 bases lay between the germline ends. For the CDR3, the DNA is TGTGCCAGCAGCTTAGGTTCTTATAATTCACCCCTCCACTTT. It translates to CASSLGSYNSPLHF.

This chain joins TRBV6-1 and TRBJ2-7; D is possibly TRBD1 or TRBD2 (6 bases each). This CDR3 region has 15 residues. Germline values: CDR1 MNHNS, CDR2 SASEGT. The V and J ends lost 8 bases and 2 bases respectively, with 19 bases between them. The CDR3 here is CASCRPRGPTYEQYF. The CDR3 DNA follows: TGTGCCAGCTGCCGCCCTCGGGGGCCAACCTACGAGCAGTACTTC.

The genes are TRBV9 and TRBJ2-1, with D unresolved. The CDR3 extends over 15 amino acids. The V end was cut by 1 base, the J end by 7 bases, with 15 bases between. The germline V gene has CDR1 SGDLS and CDR2 YYNGEE. This CDR3 is CASSVQPGPGNEQFF. For the CDR3, the DNA is TGTGCCAGCAGCGTACAACCTGGGCCAGGAAATGAGCAGTTCTTC.

The chain couples TRBV5-4 to TRBJ2-2; D may be TRBD2 (5 bases). This CDR3 is built from 15 residues. Per the germline V gene, CDR1 is SGHNT and CDR2 is YYREEE (reference sequence). Between the trimmed V and J ends, which lost 2 bases and 3 bases, there was a span of 11 bases. CDR3 sequence: CASSLAVDYTGELFF. As DNA, the CDR3 is TGTGCCAGCAGCTTAGCGGTTGACTACACCGGGGAGCTGTTTTTT.

The V and J genes are TRBV28 and TRBJ2-5; 10 nucleotides align to TRBD1. The CDR3 covers 16 residues. From germline, CDR1 is MDHEN and CDR2 SYDVKM. Trimming removed 6 bases from V and 4 bases from J; junction bases left unmatched: 11. The CDR3, as DNA: TGTGCCAGCAGCAGCCCCGACAGGGGGCTCGGAGAGACCCAGTACTTC. Amino acids: CASSSPDRGLGETQYF.

This sequence joins TRBV20-1 and TRBJ1-2, with D possibly TRBD1 on 5 matching bases. Germline CDR1 is DFQATT and CDR2 is SNEGSKA (reference sequence). The CDR3 sequence is 11 residues long. V shed 3 bases and J shed 7 bases, with 9 bases lying between them. For the CDR3, the DNA is TGCAGTGCTAGTCCAGGGCCTGGCTACACCTTC. This encodes CSASPGPGYTF.

The chain uses TRBV2 and TRBJ1-4; D unresolved. The CDR3 is made up of 14 amino acids. V lost 1 base, J lost 12 bases, and 15 bases lay in between. From germline, CDR1 is SNHLY and CDR2 FYNNEI. The CDR3 coding sequence is TGTGCCAGCAGTGAAGGGGCCCGCTGGGCAGAACTGTTTTTT. This sequence encodes CASSEGARWAELFF.

The rearrangement links TRBV5-1 to TRBJ2-2; D gene ambiguous. CDR3 length: 14 amino acids. Trimming removed 4 bases at V and 4 bases at J, with 11 bases between. Germline loops: CDR1 SGHRS, CDR2 YFSETQ. This CDR3 is CASSGSEITGELFF. DNA for the CDR3: TGCGCCAGCAGCGGGTCGGAAATCACCGGGGAGCTGTTTTTT.

This chain joins TRBV30 and TRBJ2-7; 9 nucleotides align to TRBD1. This CDR3 has 13 amino acids. Trimming cost V 5 bases and J 5 bases; bases outside gene matches: 7. Germline V gene sequence: CDR1 GTSNPN, CDR2 SVGIG (reference sequence). The CDR3 loop is CAWGQGFGNEQYF. CDR3 DNA sequence: TGTGCCTGGGGACAGGGGTTTGGGAACGAGCAGTACTTC.

The chain combines TRBV7-9 with TRBJ2-2; the match to TRBD2 covers 7 bases. This CDR3 is 15 amino acids long. CDR1 and CDR2 from the germline V gene are SEHNR and FQNEAQ (reference sequence). The J segment lost 8 bases and the V segment lost 7 bases, leaving 13 bases of the junction unmatched. CDR3 DNA sequence: TGTGCCAGCATCCGGGGGAGGGCCGGAGAAGGGGAGCTGTTTTTT. Encoded protein: CASIRGRAGEGELFF.

The gene calls are TRBV11-2 and TRBJ2-5; 12 positions match TRBD2. The CDR3 has 14 amino acids. Germline V gene data show CDR1 as SGHAT and CDR2 as FQNNGV. With 4 bases clipped from V and 3 bases from J, the junction kept 0 bases outside the gene matches. The CDR3 reads CASSWTSGEETQYF. The CDR3 region has the DNA TGTGCCAGCAGCTGGACTAGCGGGGAAGAGACCCAGTACTTC.

V gene TRBV6-1 combines with J gene TRBJ1-2, with a tentative D call TRBD1 (6 bases). The germline gives CDR1 MNHNS, CDR2 SASEGT. Trimming stripped 1 base from V and 7 bases from J, with 10 bases between. The CDR3 runs to 13 residues. Here the CDR3 DNA reads TGTGCCAGCAGTGAAGTTCAGGGGTTTGGCTACACCTTC. Translating gives CASSEVQGFGYTF.

The rearrangement joins TRBV18 to TRBJ2-5; 13 bases align to TRBD2. CDR1 and CDR2 from the germline V gene are KGHSH and LQKENI. The CDR3 contains 17 residues. The J segment lost 2 bases and the V segment lost 4 bases, leaving 7 bases of the junction unmatched. DNA of the CDR3: TGTGCCAGCTCACGATCAACGACTAGCGGGGGGCAAGAGACCCAGTACTTC. Its translation: CASSRSTTSGGQETQYF. Combining the CDR3 with reference TRBV18 and TRBJ2-5 gives the whole variable domain NAGVMQNPRHLVRRRGQEARLRCSPMKGHSHVYWYRQLPEEGLKFMVYLQKENIIDESGMPKERFSAEFPKEGPSILRIQQVVRGDSAAYFCASSRSTTSGGQETQYFGPGTRLLVL.

The chain couples TRBV4-1 to TRBJ2-7; D uncertain. The germline V gene has CDR1 MGHRA and CDR2 YSYEKL. This CDR3 has 16 amino acids. The V end was cut by 1 base, the J end by 1 base, with 14 bases between. CDR3 loop: CASSQAAGLKSYEQYF. As DNA, the CDR3 is TGCGCCAGCAGCCAAGCGGCAGGTTTAAAATCCTACGAGCAGTACTTC.

This clone showed up just once. The V call is TRBV4-3, the J call TRBJ2-2, with D tentatively TRBD2 (6 bases). Germline CDR1 LGHNA, CDR2 YSLEER. Trimming shortened V by 1 base and J by 3 bases, and 12 bases separated the two germline ends. This CDR3 has 16 residues. The CDR3 spells CASSQGGRLYTGELFF. CDR3 in DNA: TGCGCCAGCAGCCAAGGGGGGAGGTTGTACACCGGGGAGCTGTTTTTT.

V is TRBV9 and J is TRBJ1-1; D remains unclear. Germline V gene lookup returns CDR1 SGDLS and CDR2 YYNGEE. V dropped 0 bases and J dropped 5 bases, with 14 bases sitting between them. The CDR3 extends over 15 amino acids. The CDR3 sequence is CASSVDTGRGTEAFF. The CDR3 DNA reads TGTGCCAGCAGCGTAGATACGGGCAGAGGGACTGAAGCTTTCTTT. The full variable domain, with the rest looked up from reference TRBV9 and TRBJ1-1, is DSGVTQTPKHLITATGQRVTLRCSPRSGDLSVYWYQQSLDQGLQFLIQYYNGEERAKGNILERFSAQQFPDLHSELNLSSLELGDSALYFCASSVDTGRGTEAFFGQGTRLTVV.

The chain employs TRBV7-3 and TRBJ1-3; D remains ambiguous. Germline CDR1 and CDR2: SGHTA and FQGTGA. Trimming shortened V by 5 bases and J by 2 bases, and 7 bases separated the two germline ends. CDR3 length equals 13 residues. This chain's CDR3 is CASSRDPGNTIYF. The CDR3 DNA sequence: TGTGCCAGCAGCAGGGATCCTGGAAACACCATATATTTT.

On this clone itself: The same CDR3 arises from other DNA sequences in this sample as well. The chain couples TRBV9 to TRBJ1-1; no clear D gene. CDR1 and CDR2 (germline): SGDLS, YYNGEE. Trimming removed 2 bases at V and 4 bases at J, with 9 bases between. There are 13 residues in the CDR3. CDR3: CASSVSGGTEAFF. CDR3 DNA: TGTGCCAGCAGCGTTTCAGGTGGCACTGAAGCTTTCTTT.

This clone has only one observation. The chain recombines TRBV18 with TRBJ2-4; D is possibly TRBD2 (6 bases). In germline, CDR1 is KGHSH, CDR2 LQKENI. CDR3 length: 14 residues. V was shortened by 4 bases and J by 9 bases, with 16 bases between the two germline ends. CDR3 nucleotide sequence: TGTGCCAGCTCACGTCTTACAATGGGAGGCATTCAGTACTTC. Encoded protein: CASSRLTMGGIQYF.

This chain links TRBV5-4 with TRBJ1-2; 8 bases agree with TRBD1. The CDR3 has 14 amino acids. V shed 4 bases, J shed 3 bases, and the junction held 5 bases outside the gene matches. The germline V gene has CDR1 SGHNT and CDR2 YYREEE (reference sequence). The DNA of the CDR3 is TGTGCCAGCAGCCCGGGACAGGACTACTATGGCTACACCTTC. As protein: CASSPGQDYYGYTF. Combining the CDR3 with reference TRBV5-4 and TRBJ1-2 gives the whole variable domain ETGVTQSPTHLIKTRGQQVTLRCSSQSGHNTVSWYQQALGQGPQFIFQYYREEENGRGNFPPRFSGLQFPNYSSELNVNALELDDSALYLCASSPGQDYYGYTFGSGTRLTVV.